One and the same sample provided the 4 T cell receptor beta chains below, sequenced in a study of regulatory T cells in long-lasting Graves disease. The time point denotes: newly diagnosed GD, antithyroid drugs for less than 3 months. RNA from PBMCs was the source of the TCR library. Through Arm-PCR of CDR3 regions and iRepertoire HTBI primers, TCR beta libraries were built. TCRdb processed the multiplex PCR reads anew with MiXCR; each CDR3 protein has one entry. The data hold 560,000 or so distinct CDR3 sequences, with about 16% observed a single time. These data also featured in a second study, about T cells in Graves' hyperthyroidism and ophthalmopathy.

Specimen: peripheral blood mononuclear cells (PBMCs), collected at new diagnosis, from a patient treated with antithyroid drugs. These receptor sequences come from a man in his late teens or twenties with Graves disease.

This clonotype has ten or more counts. The rearrangement joins TRBV10-3 to TRBJ2-1; 9 nucleotides line up with TRBD2. The CDR3 spans 16 residues. Losses at the gene ends were 4 bases for V and 3 bases for J; bases not matched to a gene: 7. Per the germline V gene, CDR1 is ENHRY and CDR2 is SYGVKD. CDR3 loop: CAISGGSGRFYNEQFF. Written as DNA, the CDR3 is TGTGCCATCAGTGGCGGGAGCGGGAGGTTCTACAATGAGCAGTTCTTC.

This sequence joins TRBV14 and TRBJ1-3, with no clear D. The CDR3 is 15 amino acids. V lost 1 base and J lost 2, with 9 bases in between. Germline V gene data show CDR1 as SGHDN and CDR2 as FVKESK. The CDR3 bases are TGTGCCAGCAGCCAAGTTTGGGGAACTGGAAACACCATATATTTT. Encoded protein: CASSQVWGTGNTIYF.

This clonotype was counted ten times or more. This chain links TRBV29-1 with TRBJ1-2; D is perhaps TRBD1 (5 bases). Germline V gene sequence: CDR1 SQVTM, CDR2 ANQGSEA. CDR3 length: 13 amino acids. V shed 6 bases and J shed 8 bases, with 19 bases lying between them. The CDR3 DNA sequence: TGCAGCGTGGGGGACGCGAGGTTTAGGGGCTACACCTTC. It yields the protein CSVGDARFRGYTF.

The chain is built from TRBV5-1 and TRBJ2-3; TRBD2 agrees at 7 bases. The CDR3 runs 14 residues. The germline V gene has CDR1 SGHRS and CDR2 YFSETQ. V trimming: 2 bases; J trimming: 4 bases; junction bases outside the gene matches: 4. The CDR3 sequence is CASSFRTSPDTQYF. Here the CDR3 DNA reads TGCGCCAGCAGCTTTCGGACTAGTCCAGATACGCAGTATTTT.